This T cell receptor (beta chain) was documented in a study of shared clonotypes between healthy human individuals. The CDR3 covers 13 residues. V gave up 3 bases and J gave up 2 bases, with 9 bases separating them. Per germline, CDR1 SGDLS and CDR2 YYNGEE. Repertoires were generated with immunoSEQ multiplex PCR, while TCRdb's copy carries only in-frame clones and drops some. The table has fewer than 850,000 clones, about 90% seen once; the top ten hold 34%. Sequencing was carried out using memory CD8+ T cells from PBMCs. Subset of the sample: CD45RO+ cells pooled with CCR7-negative TemRA cells. The genes are TRBV9 and TRBJ2-7, with unresolved D. The clonotype was recovered from a man in his late teens or twenties in good health. Some clones in this sample may be carry-over from other donors' samples. The CDR3 coding sequence is TGTGCCAGCAGCGGCTCACGGACCTACGAGCAGTACTTC. Protein: CASSGSRTYEQYF.